These 13 T cell receptor beta chains originate from one sample sequenced in a study of patients and donors after allogeneic stem cell transplantation. TCRdb called the RT-PCR reads again in MiXCR, with one record for every CDR3 protein. The sample has roughly 880,000 distinct CDR3 sequences, about a sixth seen once. Sequencing used blood, either unsorted or a sorted T cell fraction (not recorded which). The receptors shown here come from a human donor who was either an allogeneic HSCT recipient or a stem cell or donor lymphocyte infusion donor (not recorded which). It is not recorded whose cells these are; they may come from a transplant donor.

On this clonotype: A much larger clone is a single base away; this may be a read error. The chain links TRBV20-1 to TRBJ1-1; TRBD1 is a possible D gene (5 bases). This CDR3 region has 14 residues. V lost 8 bases and J 1 base, leaving 17 bases between the germline ends. The germline V gene encodes CDR1 DFQATT and CDR2 SNEGSKA (reference sequence). Written as DNA, the CDR3 is TGCAGTCCAACGCTGATTGGGACGAACACTGAAGCTTTCTTT. Its translation: CSPTLIGTNTEAFF.

This chain uses TRBV11-2 with TRBJ2-7; 10 nucleotides match TRBD1. The CDR3 extends over 18 amino acids. The trim removed 5 bases at V and 2 bases at J, leaving 15 bases unmatched. Looked up from germline, CDR1 is SGHAT and CDR2 is FQNNGV. DNA for the CDR3: TGTGCCAGCAGCCAAACCGGGACAGGGGTAAGGTTGCCCTACGAGCAGTACTTC. This encodes CASSQTGTGVRLPYEQYF. Full variable domain (remainder filled in from reference TRBV11-2 and TRBJ2-7): EAGVAQSPRYKIIEKRQSVAFWCNPISGHATLYWYQQILGQGPKLLIQFQNNGVVDDSQLPKDRFSAERLKGVDSTLKIQPAKLEDSAVYLCASSQTGTGVRLPYEQYFGPGTRLTVT.

V is TRBV4-2 and J is TRBJ2-3; unclear D gene. Germline CDR1 and CDR2: LGHNA and YNFKEQ. Trimming removed 0 bases from V and 3 bases from J, with 13 bases in between. The CDR3 has 16 residues. CDR3 DNA sequence: TGTGCCAGCAGCCAAGACCCGCCCCCTAAGACAGATACGCAGTATTTT. Protein sequence: CASSQDPPPKTDTQYF.

This clonotype appeared a few times. The V and J genes are TRBV28 and TRBJ2-3, with a weak D call TRBD2 (6 bases). The CDR3 extends over 15 amino acids. CDR1 and CDR2 (germline): MDHEN, SYDVKM. V gave up 5 bases and J gave up 8 bases, with 20 bases separating them. Here the CDR3 DNA reads TGTGCCAGCAGTCCGGGGGACTCGTCACGGGGTACGCAGTATTTT. Translated: CASSPGDSSRGTQYF.

This clonotype was seen ten or more times. The CDR3 sequence is CASSQAQQGATNTGELFF. The CDR3 region has the DNA TGCGCCAGCAGCCAAGCCCAACAGGGGGCGACGAACACCGGGGAGCTGTTTTTT. V is TRBV4-3 and J is TRBJ2-2, with 9 bases fitting TRBD1. The CDR3 is 18 residues long. The germline V gene has CDR1 LGHNA and CDR2 YSLEER. The ends lost 1 base at V and 0 bases at J; junction bases unmatched: 6.

This clonotype was observed a handful of times. The chain has TRBV21-1 and TRBJ2-7; the table's D call TRBD1 went unverified against the DNA. TRBV21-1 is labeled a pseudogene. The CDR3 length is 17 residues. The CDR3 DNA follows: TGTGCCAGCAGCAGAGAGAAAACAGGGGGAATGATCTACGAGCAGTACTTC. This codes for CASSREKTGGMIYEQYF.

The chain uses TRBV5-1 and TRBJ2-1, with a weak D call TRBD1 (5 bases). Germline CDR1 reads SGHRS; CDR2 reads YFSETQ. Deletions cut 0 bases from V and 7 bases from J, with 11 bases between. The CDR3 is 14 amino acids. CDR3 bases: TGCGCCAGCAGCTTGGTAGGACCAGGGAATGAGCAGTTCTTC. Protein product: CASSLVGPGNEQFF.

This clonotype occurred many times. The V and J genes are TRBV9 and TRBJ2-1, with 7 bases matching TRBD2. With V trimmed by 4 bases and J by 4 bases, 8 bases remained unmatched. Germline lookup yields CDR1 SGDLS and CDR2 YYNGEE. The length of the CDR3 is 15 residues. The CDR3, as DNA: TGTGCCAGCAGCCCCCCGGCGGGAGTATACAATGAGCAGTTCTTC. Encoded protein: CASSPPAGVYNEQFF.

The CDR3 nucleotides are TGTGCCAGCAGCCAAGGCGAGACAGTGAGGGGCTACACCTTC. Translating it yields CASSQGETVRGYTF. The chain carries TRBV3-1 and TRBJ1-2, with D perhaps matching TRBD1 (5 bases). This CDR3 region has 14 residues. V was trimmed by 1 base and J by 8 bases, leaving 14 bases between them. Looked up from germline, CDR1 is LGHDT and CDR2 is YNNKEL (reference sequence).

V usage is TRBV16 and J usage is TRBJ2-7, with TRBD2 matching 8 bases. CDR3 length equals 15 residues. The germline V gene encodes CDR1 KGHSY and CDR2 FQNENV. J lost 2 bases, V lost 4 bases, and 7 bases had no gene match. DNA for the CDR3: TGTGCCAGCAGCCTTACTAGCGGCGGGACCTACGAGCAGTACTTC. It encodes CASSLTSGGTYEQYF. Complete variable domain (other parts from reference TRBV16 and TRBJ2-7): GEEVAQTPKHLVRGEGQKAKLYCAPIKGHSYVFWYQQVLKNEFKFLISFQNENVFDETGMPKERFSAKCLPNSPCSLEIQATKLEDSAVYFCASSLTSGGTYEQYFGPGTRLTVT.

The CDR3 DNA sequence: TGTGCCAGCAGTTCTCCCCTCAGGGAGGGGCAAGAGACCCAGTACTTC. Residues: CASSSPLREGQETQYF. This rearrangement joins TRBV27 to TRBJ2-5, with 7 nucleotides matching TRBD2. Trimming at V came to 4 bases and at J to 2 bases, leaving 10 bases not matched to a gene. The CDR3 is 16 amino acids. CDR1 and CDR2 (germline): MNHEY, SMNVEV (reference sequence).

This sequence joins TRBV20-1 and TRBJ2-1; TRBD2 is a possible D gene (5 bases). The V gene's germline CDR1 is DFQATT and CDR2 SNEGSKA (reference sequence). The CDR3 covers 12 residues. V was clipped by 3 bases and J by 6 bases, with 9 bases between them. The CDR3 protein is CSASRGSNEQFF. CDR3 nucleotides: TGCAGTGCTAGTCGAGGGAGCAATGAGCAGTTCTTC.

The CDR3 protein is CSARILQGAGYEQYF. The CDR3 bases are TGCAGTGCTCGTATACTGCAGGGGGCCGGCTACGAGCAGTACTTC. This chain uses TRBV20-1 with TRBJ2-7; 8 nucleotides match TRBD1. Germline values: CDR1 DFQATT, CDR2 SNEGSKA (reference sequence). V was pared by 5 bases and J by 3 bases, with 12 bases of the junction left unmatched. This CDR3 is built from 15 residues.